This TCR beta chain was obtained from a study of Ad26.COV2.S vaccination and SARS-CoV-2 variants. Study summary: The authors gave Ad26.COV2.S intramuscularly, either once or twice 56 days apart.

Using immunoSEQ multiplex PCR, the repertoire was profiled, and TCRdb retains in-frame clones only, with some absent. The sample records some 640,000 clones, more than 80% being singletons. Germline-derived CDR1 and CDR2 are SGHRS and YFSETQ. The V end was cut by 4 bases, the J end by 5 bases, with 19 bases between. This CDR3 has 16 amino acids. The treatment here: approximately 18 received Ad26.COV2.S at low or high dose, single or two shots; about 5 received placebo; per-sample allocation not given. Collection of samples fell on day 63 after the first vaccine or placebo injection. Based in Boston, the donor was an adult of 18-55 years.

The source material was peripheral blood, sampled in a trial of Ad26.COV2.S vaccine versus placebo. This TCR was recovered from a person between 18 and 65 years old who received the Ad26.COV2.S COVID-19 vaccine or a placebo. V usage is TRBV5-1 and J usage is TRBJ2-1; D tentatively reads TRBD1 or TRBD2 (6 bases each). This CDR3 is CASSPKRGGLHNEQFF. DNA of the CDR3: TGCGCCAGCAGCCCGAAACGTGGGGGGCTCCACAATGAGCAGTTCTTC.